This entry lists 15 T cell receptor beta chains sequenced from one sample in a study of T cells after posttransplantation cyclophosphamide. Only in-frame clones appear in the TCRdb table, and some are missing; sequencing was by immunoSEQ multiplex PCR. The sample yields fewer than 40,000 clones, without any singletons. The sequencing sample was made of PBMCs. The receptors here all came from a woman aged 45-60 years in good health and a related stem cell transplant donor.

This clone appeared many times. The CDR3 bases are TGCAGCGCCACAGGGATGCGACACGAGCAGTACTTC. This translates into CSATGMRHEQYF. The chain couples TRBV29-1 to TRBJ2-7; D is perhaps TRBD1 (6 bases). Germline CDR1 and CDR2: SQVTM and ANQGSEA. This CDR3 spans 12 amino acids. V shed 7 bases and J shed 5 bases, with 15 bases lying between them.

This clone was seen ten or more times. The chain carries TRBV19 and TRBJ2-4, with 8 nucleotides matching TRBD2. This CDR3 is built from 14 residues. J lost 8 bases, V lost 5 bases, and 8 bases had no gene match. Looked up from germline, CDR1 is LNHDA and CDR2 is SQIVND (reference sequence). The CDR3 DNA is TGTGCCAGTAGTCCCCGGGGGGGGTGGGACATTCAGTACTTC. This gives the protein CASSPRGGWDIQYF.

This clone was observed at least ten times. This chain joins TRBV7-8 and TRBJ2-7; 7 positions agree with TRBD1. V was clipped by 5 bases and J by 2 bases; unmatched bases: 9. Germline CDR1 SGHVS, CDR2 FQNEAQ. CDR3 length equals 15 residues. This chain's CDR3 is CASSPRQGLTYEQYF. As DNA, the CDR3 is TGTGCCAGCAGCCCCCGACAGGGATTAACCTACGAGCAGTACTTC.

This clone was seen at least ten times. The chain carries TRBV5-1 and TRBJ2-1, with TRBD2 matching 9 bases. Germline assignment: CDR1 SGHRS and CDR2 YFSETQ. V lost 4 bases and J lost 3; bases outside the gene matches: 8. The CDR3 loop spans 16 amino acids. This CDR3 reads CASSRGVAGVYNEQFF. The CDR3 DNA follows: TGCGCCAGCAGCCGAGGAGTAGCGGGGGTCTACAATGAGCAGTTCTTC.

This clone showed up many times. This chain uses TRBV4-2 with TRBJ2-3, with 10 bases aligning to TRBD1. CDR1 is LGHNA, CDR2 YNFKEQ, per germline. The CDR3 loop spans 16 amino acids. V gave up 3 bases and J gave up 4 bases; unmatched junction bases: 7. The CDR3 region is CASSQGTGVRADTQYF. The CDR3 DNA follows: TGTGCCAGCAGCCAGGGGACAGGGGTCAGGGCAGATACGCAGTATTTT.

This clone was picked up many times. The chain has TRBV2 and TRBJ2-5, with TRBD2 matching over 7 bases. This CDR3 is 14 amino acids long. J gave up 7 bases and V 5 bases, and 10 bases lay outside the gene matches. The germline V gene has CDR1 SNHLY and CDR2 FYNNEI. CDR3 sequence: CASSLTAGIATQYF. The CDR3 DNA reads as TGTGCCAGCAGTCTTACAGCGGGGATTGCGACCCAGTACTTC.

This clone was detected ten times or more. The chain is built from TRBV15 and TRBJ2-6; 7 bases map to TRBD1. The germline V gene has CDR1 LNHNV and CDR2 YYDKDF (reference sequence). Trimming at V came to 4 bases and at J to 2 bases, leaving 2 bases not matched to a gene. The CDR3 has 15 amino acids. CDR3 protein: CATSITGAGANVLTF. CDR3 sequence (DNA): TGTGCCACCAGCATTACAGGGGCTGGGGCCAACGTCCTGACTTTC.

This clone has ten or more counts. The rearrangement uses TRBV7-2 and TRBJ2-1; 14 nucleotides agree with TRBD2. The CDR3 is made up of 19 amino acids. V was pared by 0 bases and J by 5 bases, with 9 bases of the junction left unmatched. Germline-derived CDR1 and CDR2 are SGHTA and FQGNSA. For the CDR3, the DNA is TGTGCCAGCAGCTTAGCGATGACTAGCGGGGGGGCCGACCACAATGAGCAGTTCTTC. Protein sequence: CASSLAMTSGGADHNEQFF. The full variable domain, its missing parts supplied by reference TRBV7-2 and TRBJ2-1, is GAGVSQSPSNKVTEKGKDVELRCDPISGHTALYWYRQSLGQGLEFLIYFQGNSAPDKSGLPSDRFSAERTGGSVSTLTIQRTQQEDSAVYLCASSLAMTSGGADHNEQFFGPGTRLTVL.

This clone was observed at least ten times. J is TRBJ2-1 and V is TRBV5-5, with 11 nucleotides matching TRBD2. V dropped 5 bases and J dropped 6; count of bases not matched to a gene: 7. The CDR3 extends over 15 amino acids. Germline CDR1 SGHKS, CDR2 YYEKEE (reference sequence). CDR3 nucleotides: TGTGCCAGCAGGGGTTATAGCGGGGGGGCCAATGAGCAGTTCTTC. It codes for CASRGYSGGANEQFF.

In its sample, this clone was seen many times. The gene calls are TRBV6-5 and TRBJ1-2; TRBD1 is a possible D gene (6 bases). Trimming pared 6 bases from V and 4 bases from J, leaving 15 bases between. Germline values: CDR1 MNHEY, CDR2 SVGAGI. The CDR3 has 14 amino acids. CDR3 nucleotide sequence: TGTGCCAGCAGGGACAGTGCACAGGGCTATGGCTACACCTTC. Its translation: CASRDSAQGYGYTF.

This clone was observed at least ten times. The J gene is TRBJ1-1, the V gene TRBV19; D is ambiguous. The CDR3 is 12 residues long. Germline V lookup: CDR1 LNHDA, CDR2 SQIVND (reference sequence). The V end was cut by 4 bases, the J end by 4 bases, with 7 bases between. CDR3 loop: CASSNPITEAFF. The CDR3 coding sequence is TGTGCCAGTAGTAATCCCATCACTGAAGCTTTCTTT.

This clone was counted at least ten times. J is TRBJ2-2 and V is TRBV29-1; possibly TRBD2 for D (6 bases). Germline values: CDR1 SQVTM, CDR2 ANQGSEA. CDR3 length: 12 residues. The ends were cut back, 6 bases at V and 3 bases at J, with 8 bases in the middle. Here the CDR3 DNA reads TGCAGCGTAGCGGGCTACACCGGGGAGCTGTTTTTT. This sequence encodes CSVAGYTGELFF.

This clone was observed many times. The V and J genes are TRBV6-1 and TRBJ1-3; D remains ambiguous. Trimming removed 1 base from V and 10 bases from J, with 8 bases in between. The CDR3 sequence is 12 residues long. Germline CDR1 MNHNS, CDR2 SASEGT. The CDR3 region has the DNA TGTGCCAGCAGTGAAGTGACGAGGACCATATATTTT. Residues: CASSEVTRTIYF.

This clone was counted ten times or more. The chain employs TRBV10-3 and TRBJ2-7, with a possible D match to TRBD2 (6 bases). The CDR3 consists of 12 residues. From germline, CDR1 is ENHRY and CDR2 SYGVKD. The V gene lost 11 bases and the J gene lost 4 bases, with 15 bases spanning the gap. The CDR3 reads CAVSTAGYEQYF. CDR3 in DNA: TGTGCCGTATCGACAGCGGGTTACGAGCAGTACTTC.

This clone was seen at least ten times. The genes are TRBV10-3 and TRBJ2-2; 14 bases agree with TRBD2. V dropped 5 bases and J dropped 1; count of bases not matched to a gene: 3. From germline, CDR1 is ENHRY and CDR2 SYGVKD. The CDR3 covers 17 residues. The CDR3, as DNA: TGTGCCATCAGTCCGACTAGCGGGGGGGGGAACACCGGGGAGCTGTTTTTT. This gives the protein CAISPTSGGGNTGELFF.